The sequence of this T cell receptor (beta chain) was determined in a study of metastatic and nonmetastatic thyroid tumors (dated by TCRdb to the early 2020s). For the wider study: The researchers compared repertoires between peripheral blood samples and tumor or nodule tissue samples from patients with malignant or benign thyroid disease.

Ends trimmed: V by 6 bases, J by 8 bases; bases unmatched to a gene: 15. CDR1 and CDR2 are read off the germline V gene (reference sequence) as DFQATT and SNEGSKA. The CDR3 goes from the cysteine to the phenylalanine over 15 residues. The entry retains the CDR3 DNA only, 45 bases that are in frame from base 1. Study-level results and caveats: In both blood and tumor samples, malignant tumors were reported to have significantly higher TCR beta diversity than benign nodules.

In regard to this clone: The clone's antigen remains unknown. It has no much larger one-base neighbor in the sample; base qualities were not kept.

None of the patients had been given any treatment before thyroid surgery. Using T-cell receptor beta sequencing, the study looked back at clinical samples from patients collected from the early 2010s to the late 2010s. The library was built by means of PCR. The sequencer listed for this sample is Illumina HiSeq 4000. High-throughput sequencing was used to profile the TCR beta-chain CDR3 region of every patient. The original pipeline was this. A classifier to discriminate distant-metastatic papillary thyroid cancer patients was built from CDR3 differences across clinicopathological groups. Repertoire diversity was assessed with the Shannon index, and tumor-blood repertoire similarity with the Morisita-Horn index. TCRdb trimmed the raw reads at Q25, called clones with MiXCR and kept productive beta chains. TCRdb's processing, not the study's, gives the V and J calls here. Recorded for this sample are 15,000 to 20,000 clones; over 10% of them occurred a single time. The ten largest clonotypes hold approximately 30% of the sample.

Sequencing was performed on blood. Recombination linked TRBV20-1 to TRBJ2-1; 8 bases in between match TRBD2. This receptor was obtained from a female donor with papillary thyroid cancer or a benign thyroid nodule (not recorded which). Some clones in this sample may be carry-over from other donors' samples. The CDR3 region reads CSAATTSGPQHEQFF. In nucleotides, the sequence is TGCAGTGCCGCGACCACTAGCGGTCCTCAGCATGAGCAGTTCTTC.